These 6 T cell receptor beta chains share one sample of origin, sequenced in a study of OX40 agonist ivuxolimab in advanced cancers. TCRdb keeps only in-frame clones here, not all; method: immunoSEQ multiplex PCR. Of 100,000 or so clones listed, around nine tenths were seen once; the top ten hold less than 0.2%. Material: CD4+ or CD8+ T cells sorted from blood, obtained in a trial of the OX40 agonist ivuxolimab. These TCRs come from an adult with an advanced solid tumor such as melanoma, head and neck, liver or kidney cancer.

The V and J genes are TRBV6-1 and TRBJ2-3; no clear D gene. V shed 5 bases and J shed 5 bases, with 5 bases lying between them. Germline V gene lookup returns CDR1 MNHNS and CDR2 SASEGT. The CDR3 has 11 residues. CDR3 in DNA: TGTGCCAGCAGTCCCAAAGATACGCAGTATTTT. This gives the protein CASSPKDTQYF.

A note on this clone: Since the CDR3 does not end with the conserved phenylalanine or tryptophan, this likely comes from a read error. The DNA is omitted, as the CDR3 cannot be located on it reliably, and the CDR3 follows TCRdb's listing. The V call is TRBV30, the J call TRBJ2-7; no check of the table's D call, TRBD2, against the DNA was made. The CDR3 length is 10 residues, termini included. CDR1 is GTSNPN and CDR2 is SVGIG in the germline V gene (reference sequence). The chain's CDR3 is CAWSHRGGLH.

The chain employs TRBV5-1 and TRBJ2-2, with D possibly TRBD2 on 6 matching bases. Germline V CDR1 and CDR2: SGHRS, YFSETQ. V lost 4 bases and J lost 7, with 20 bases in between. This CDR3 is 16 amino acids long. The CDR3 coding sequence is TGCGCCAGCAGCAGGGAGGTGCCCAGAGGGATCGGGGAGCTGTTTTTT. It specifies CASSREVPRGIGELFF.

The V and J genes are TRBV5-1 and TRBJ2-2; 8 bases are shared with TRBD2. CDR1 and CDR2 (germline): SGHRS, YFSETQ. This CDR3 contains 13 residues. V lost 5 bases, J lost 3 bases, and 0 bases stayed unmatched. Written as DNA, the CDR3 is TGCGCCAGCAGACTAGCGGACACCGGGGAGCTGTTTTTT. Translating gives CASRLADTGELFF.

This chain links TRBV4-1 with TRBJ2-5, with 9 bases fitting TRBD1. Germline CDR1 and CDR2: MGHRA and YSYEKL. V dropped 6 bases and J dropped 1; count of bases not matched to a gene: 6. The CDR3 extends over 15 amino acids. In DNA form, the CDR3 reads TGCGCCAGCAGTCTAGGACAGGGGACCCAAGAGACCCAGTACTTC. The encoded protein is CASSLGQGTQETQYF.

The rearrangement uses TRBV5-1 and TRBJ2-7; a weak D match, TRBD1 (5 bases). Germline V CDR1 and CDR2: SGHRS, YFSETQ. CDR3 length: 14 residues. With 0 bases removed from V and 4 bases from J, the gap between germline ends came to 11 bases. The CDR3 protein is CASSLGEGVYEQYF. The CDR3 DNA reads as TGCGCCAGCAGCTTGGGAGAAGGGGTATACGAGCAGTACTTC. Looking up the rest from reference TRBV5-1 and TRBJ2-7 gives the full variable domain: KAGVTQTPRYLIKTRGQQVTLSCSPISGHRSVSWYQQTPGQGLQFLFEYFSETQRNKGNFPGRFSGRQFSNSRSEMNVSTLELGDSALYLCASSLGEGVYEQYFGPGTRLTVT.